Described below is a single TCR beta chain sequence and its context. Its antigen is undetermined. The sample comes from a study of T-cell memory formation after mild COVID-19. Looking at the study overall: TCR clusters were mostly donor specific. Study conclusions and caveats: From day 15 to 85, contracting clones were balanced between CD4 and CD8, whereas later expanders leaned toward CD4+. Unconfirmed was the SARS-CoV-2 specificity of second-wave clones that peaked on day 37. Pre-infection memory showed some responding clones, and this suggested that cross-reactive memory joined.

Via MiXCR, TCRdb re-called the 5' RACE reads, giving one row per CDR3 protein. The repertoire consists of around 55,000 distinct CDR3 sequences, with 9.5% occurring once and the leading ten covering more than 1%. V was trimmed by 5 bases and J by 8 bases, leaving 5 bases between them. Germline V gene lookup returns CDR1 SEHNR and CDR2 FQNEAQ (reference sequence). The CDR3 contains 10 residues. The chain couples TRBV7-9 to TRBJ2-3; either TRBD1 or TRBD2 may fit D (5 bases each). The source is a man aged 18 to 30 who had mild COVID-19 (a few samples of this study predate the infection). Cell type and time point are not known. The source material was PBMCs or a T cell subset sorted from them (not recorded which). CDR3 sequence: CASSGGTQYF. In nucleotides, the CDR3 is TGTGCCAGCAGCGGGGGTACGCAGTATTTT.